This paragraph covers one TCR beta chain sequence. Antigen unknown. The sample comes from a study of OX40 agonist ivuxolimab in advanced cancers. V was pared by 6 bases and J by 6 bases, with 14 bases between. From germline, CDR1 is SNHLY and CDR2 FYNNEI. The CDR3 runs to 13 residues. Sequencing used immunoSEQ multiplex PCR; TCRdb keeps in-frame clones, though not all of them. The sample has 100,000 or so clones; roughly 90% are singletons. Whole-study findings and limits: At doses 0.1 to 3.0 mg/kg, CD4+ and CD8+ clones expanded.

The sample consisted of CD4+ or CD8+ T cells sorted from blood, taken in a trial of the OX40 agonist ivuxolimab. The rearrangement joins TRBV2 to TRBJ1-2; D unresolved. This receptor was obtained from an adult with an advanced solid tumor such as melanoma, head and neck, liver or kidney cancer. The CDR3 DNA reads TGTGCCAGCAGCTACACCTCTGGGGATGGCTACACCTTC. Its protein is CASSYTSGDGYTF.